This TCR beta chain was sequenced in a study of OX40 agonist ivuxolimab in advanced cancers. Background for the entire study: The costimulatory receptor OX40 (CD134) was targeted by ivuxolimab, a fully human IgG2 agonistic monoclonal antibody. Intravenous ivuxolimab was administered to patients every 2 weeks at six dose levels: 0.01, 0.1, 0.3, 1.5, 3 and 10 mg/kg. Peripheral TCRbeta sequencing aimed to test whether ivuxolimab altered TCR sequence diversity and caused clonal T-cell expansion. Prior anti-PD-1, anti-PD-L1 or anti-CTLA-4 therapy was permitted, and checkpoint inhibitors had been received by about 36% of dose-escalation patients. Among the approximately 50 dose-escalation patients, around 19 had hepatocellular carcinoma, about 15 melanoma, 9 renal cell carcinoma and 9 head and neck cancer. In the dose-escalation cohort, roughly four fifths of patients were male, and the mean age was roughly 60 years, with a range of roughly 20 to 85. Partial responses occurred in three dose-escalation patients: two with cutaneous melanoma and one with hepatocellular carcinoma. The monotherapy dose-escalation portion (N ≈ 50 patients) of the phase I ivuxolimab trial is reported in the paper. Findings and caveats that apply to the study as a whole: On average, CD8+ T cells showed more expanded clones than CD4+ T cells after ivuxolimab. At doses of 0.1 to 3.0 mg/kg, clonal expansion of both CD4+ and CD8+ blood T cells was observed from baseline to week 6. The antigen specificity of the peripheral T cells that underwent clonal expansion was not determined. In the 0.1-3.0 mg/kg groups, partial responders had among the lowest normalized peripheral clonal expansion, particularly in CD8+ T cells. Low levels of normalized T-cell clonal expansion were also seen in some nonresponding patients.

To sequence the TCRbeta CDR3 region, genomic DNA was isolated from the sorted cells. The immunoSEQ Assay was used to sequence the TCRbeta CDR3 regions. The immuneACCESS repertoire file appears here via TCRdb, limited to in-frame rearrangements. These files lack a portion of the clones; in checked studies, under half of the deficit traces to unresolved V genes, and the cause of the others is not known. The sample profile shows about 7,000 clones; 76% of them were found once. The ten largest clones take up approximately 40% of the sample. A few counts support this clone. Its antigen has not been determined. No base-level quality is on record; no much larger clone is a single base apart. The trial excluded patients who had a history of autoimmune disease or who were on systemic immunosuppression. In every dose cohort, peripheral blood was drawn for TCR sequencing at baseline, cycle 4 day 1, and cycle 7 day 1. The samples were taken from a phase I, first-in-human, multicenter, open-label dose-escalation trial of ivuxolimab. Adults with locally advanced or metastatic melanoma, renal cell, hepatocellular, or head and neck squamous cell carcinoma were enrolled in the trial. Before TCR sequencing, CD4+ T cells and CD8+ T cells from peripheral blood were sorted into separate populations.

Taken from the germline V gene, the CDR1 and CDR2 loops are MGHRA and YSYEKL. V sheds 1 base and J sheds 4 bases, leaving 26 bases between their ends. Spanning cysteine to phenylalanine, the CDR3 consists of 19 amino acids. Kept here is only the CDR3 DNA, which spans 57 bases and is read in frame from base 1. The sequence was obtained from an adult with an advanced solid tumor such as melanoma, head and neck, liver or kidney cancer. The source material was CD4+ or CD8+ T cells sorted from blood, sampled in a trial of the OX40 agonist ivuxolimab. The chain employs TRBV4-1 and TRBJ2-7; a tentative D match to TRBD2 spans 6 bases. DNA sequence: TGCGCCAGCAGCCAAGGCCACCCGGGAGAGGCCTTTTTGAGTTACGAGCAGTACTTC. Translation gives CASSQGHPGEAFLSYEQYF.